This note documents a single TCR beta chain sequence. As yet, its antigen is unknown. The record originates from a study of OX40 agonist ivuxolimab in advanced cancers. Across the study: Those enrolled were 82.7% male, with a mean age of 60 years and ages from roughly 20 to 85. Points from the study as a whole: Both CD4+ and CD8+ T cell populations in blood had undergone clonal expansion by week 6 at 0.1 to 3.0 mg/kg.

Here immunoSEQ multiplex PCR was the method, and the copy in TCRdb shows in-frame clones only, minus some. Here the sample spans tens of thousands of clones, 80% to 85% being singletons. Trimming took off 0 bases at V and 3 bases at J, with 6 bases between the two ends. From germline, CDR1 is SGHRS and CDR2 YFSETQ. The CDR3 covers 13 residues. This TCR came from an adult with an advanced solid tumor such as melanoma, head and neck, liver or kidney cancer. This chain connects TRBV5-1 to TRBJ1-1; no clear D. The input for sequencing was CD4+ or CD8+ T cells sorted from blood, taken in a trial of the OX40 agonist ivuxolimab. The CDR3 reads CASSLVGDTEAFF. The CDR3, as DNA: TGCGCCAGCAGCTTGGTCGGGGACACTGAAGCTTTCTTT.